This T cell receptor beta chain was identified in a study of T cell repertoires in cytomegalovirus infection. About the study: Signatures in public TCR beta sequences pointed to both CMV infection and matching HLA type.

TCRdb independently ran MiXCR on the reads; one entry per CDR3 protein. The sample gives 200,000 to 250,000 distinct CDR3 sequences, roughly 12% of which show up once; 1.5% to 2% is in the top ten. Findings of the study overall: Clonotype analysis showed dominance of the ex vivo response by HLA-C-restricted CMV-specific TCR beta clonotypes. Carriers of CMV plus the relevant HLA were identified by cumulative public TCR beta family frequency.

Trimming took off 3 bases at V and 8 bases at J, with 19 bases between the two ends. Germline CDR1 SGHDT, CDR2 YYEEEE. This CDR3 has 15 residues. In regard to this clonotype: Its target is unknown.

Sample: PBMCs. The clonotype originates from a human donor in good health (CMV status not recorded). Some clones in this sample may be carry-over from other donors' samples. V usage is TRBV5-6 and J usage is TRBJ2-3; tentatively, D is TRBD2 (6 bases). The CDR3 loop is CASSSSGTRRVTQYF. The DNA for the CDR3 is TGTGCCAGCAGCTCTTCCGGGACTCGCCGCGTTACGCAGTATTTT.